The clone carrying this TCR beta chain appeared many times. Its specificity is unknown. This specimen belongs to a study of CD8 T cells in ankylosing spondylitis. The study, taken as a whole, reports: Matched ankylosing spondylitis synovial fluid reportedly showed significant enrichment of disease-linked clones.

5'-RACE, quantitative and with molecular barcodes, yielded the TCR beta libraries. TCRdb re-called the 5' RACE reads with MiXCR, one entry per CDR3 protein. The sample holds just over 150,000 distinct CDR3 sequences, around 19% seen once. This sequence originates from a male donor with ankylosing spondylitis or in good health (not recorded which). Sequencing was carried out using blood, either unsorted or a sorted T cell fraction (not recorded which).

CDR3 DNA: TGCAGTGCTAGGGACAGGGGCGCGGGAGAGACCCAGTACTTC. This gives the protein CSARDRGAGETQYF. The chain combines TRBV20-1 with TRBJ2-5; TRBD1 agrees at 9 bases. The CDR3 runs 14 residues. The germline CDR1 and CDR2 sequences are DFQATT and SNEGSKA (reference sequence). Trimming at V came to 3 bases and at J to 4 bases, leaving 6 bases not matched to a gene.